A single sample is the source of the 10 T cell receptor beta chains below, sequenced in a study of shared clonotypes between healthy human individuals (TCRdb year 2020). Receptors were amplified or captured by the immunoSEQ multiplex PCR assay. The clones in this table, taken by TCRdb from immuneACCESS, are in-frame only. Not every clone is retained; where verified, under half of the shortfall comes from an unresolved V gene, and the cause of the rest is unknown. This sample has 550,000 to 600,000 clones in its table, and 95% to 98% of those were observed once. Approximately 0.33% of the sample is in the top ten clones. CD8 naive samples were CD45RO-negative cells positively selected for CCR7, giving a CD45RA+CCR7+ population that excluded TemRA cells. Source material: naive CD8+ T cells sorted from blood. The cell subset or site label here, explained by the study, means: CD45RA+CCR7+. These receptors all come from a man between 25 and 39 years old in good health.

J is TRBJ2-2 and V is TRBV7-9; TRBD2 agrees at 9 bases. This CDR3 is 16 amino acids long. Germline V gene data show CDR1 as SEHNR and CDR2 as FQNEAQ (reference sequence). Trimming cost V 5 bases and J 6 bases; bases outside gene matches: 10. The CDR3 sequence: CASSHAGGRAPGELFF. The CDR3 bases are TGTGCCAGCAGCCACGCTGGCGGGAGGGCCCCCGGGGAGCTGTTTTTT.

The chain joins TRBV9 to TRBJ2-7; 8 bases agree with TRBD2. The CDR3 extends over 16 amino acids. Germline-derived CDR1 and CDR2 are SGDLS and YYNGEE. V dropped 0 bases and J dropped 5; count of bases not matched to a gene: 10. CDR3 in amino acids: CASSVAFSGSRNEQYF. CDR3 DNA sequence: TGTGCCAGCAGCGTAGCTTTCAGCGGGAGTAGGAACGAGCAGTACTTC.

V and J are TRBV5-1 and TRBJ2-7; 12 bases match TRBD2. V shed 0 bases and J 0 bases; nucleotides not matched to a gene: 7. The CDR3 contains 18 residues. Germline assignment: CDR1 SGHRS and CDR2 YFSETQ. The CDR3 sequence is CASSLAGTSGLISYEQYF. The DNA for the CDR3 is TGCGCCAGCAGCTTGGCCGGGACTAGCGGGCTAATCTCCTACGAGCAGTACTTC.

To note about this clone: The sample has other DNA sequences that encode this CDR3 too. CDR3 in amino acids: CASSFRRSSYEQYF. The CDR3 coding sequence is TGTGCCAGCAGCTTCAGGAGGTCCTCCTACGAGCAGTACTTC. The rearrangement links TRBV7-2 to TRBJ2-7; a weak D match, TRBD2 (5 bases). This CDR3 is built from 14 residues. Looked up from germline, CDR1 is SGHTA and CDR2 is FQGNSA. V lost 3 bases and J lost 0, with 9 bases in between.

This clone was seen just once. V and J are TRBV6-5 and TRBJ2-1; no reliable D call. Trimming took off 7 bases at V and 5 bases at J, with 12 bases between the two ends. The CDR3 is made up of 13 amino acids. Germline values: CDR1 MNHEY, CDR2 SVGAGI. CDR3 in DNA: TGTGCCAGCACCGTCCAAGCGAACAATGAGCAGTTCTTC. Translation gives CASTVQANNEQFF.

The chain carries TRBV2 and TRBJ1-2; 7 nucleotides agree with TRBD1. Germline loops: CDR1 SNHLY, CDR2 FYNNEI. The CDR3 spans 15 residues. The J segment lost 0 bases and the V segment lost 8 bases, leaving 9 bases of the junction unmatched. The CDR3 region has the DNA TGTGCCAGCCAGGGGACAGAGGGAGCTAACTATGGCTACACCTTC. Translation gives CASQGTEGANYGYTF.

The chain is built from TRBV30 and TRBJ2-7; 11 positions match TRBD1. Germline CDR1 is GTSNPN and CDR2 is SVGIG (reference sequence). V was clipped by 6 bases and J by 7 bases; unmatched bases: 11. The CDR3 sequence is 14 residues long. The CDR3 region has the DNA TGTGCCTGCTCAACCGGGACAGGGGGGTTTGAGCAGTACTTC. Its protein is CACSTGTGGFEQYF. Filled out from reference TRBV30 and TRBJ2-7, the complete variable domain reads SQTIHQWPATLVQPVGSPLSLECTVEGTSNPNLYWYRQAAGRGLQLLFYSVGIGQISSEVPQNLSASRPQDRQFILSSKKLLLSDSGFYLCACSTGTGGFEQYFGPGTRLTVT.

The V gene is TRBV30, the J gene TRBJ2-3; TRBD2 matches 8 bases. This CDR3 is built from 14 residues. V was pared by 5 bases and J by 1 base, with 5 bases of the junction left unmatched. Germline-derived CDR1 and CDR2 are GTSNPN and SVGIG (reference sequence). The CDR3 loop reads CAWGSGIGTDTQYF. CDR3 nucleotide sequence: TGTGCCTGGGGTAGCGGGATTGGCACAGATACGCAGTATTTT.

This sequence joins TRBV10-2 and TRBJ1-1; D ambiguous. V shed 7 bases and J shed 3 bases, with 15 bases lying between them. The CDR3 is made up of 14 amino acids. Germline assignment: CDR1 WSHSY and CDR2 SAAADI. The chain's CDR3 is CASTMQGPYTEAFF. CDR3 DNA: TGCGCCAGCACTATGCAAGGACCGTACACTGAAGCTTTCTTT.

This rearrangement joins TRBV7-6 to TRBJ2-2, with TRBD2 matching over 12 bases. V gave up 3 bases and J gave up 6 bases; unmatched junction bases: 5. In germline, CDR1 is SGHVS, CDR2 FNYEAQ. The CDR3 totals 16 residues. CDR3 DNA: TGTGCCAGCAGCTTGACTAGCGGGAGAGGGGCCGGGGAGCTGTTTTTT. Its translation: CASSLTSGRGAGELFF.